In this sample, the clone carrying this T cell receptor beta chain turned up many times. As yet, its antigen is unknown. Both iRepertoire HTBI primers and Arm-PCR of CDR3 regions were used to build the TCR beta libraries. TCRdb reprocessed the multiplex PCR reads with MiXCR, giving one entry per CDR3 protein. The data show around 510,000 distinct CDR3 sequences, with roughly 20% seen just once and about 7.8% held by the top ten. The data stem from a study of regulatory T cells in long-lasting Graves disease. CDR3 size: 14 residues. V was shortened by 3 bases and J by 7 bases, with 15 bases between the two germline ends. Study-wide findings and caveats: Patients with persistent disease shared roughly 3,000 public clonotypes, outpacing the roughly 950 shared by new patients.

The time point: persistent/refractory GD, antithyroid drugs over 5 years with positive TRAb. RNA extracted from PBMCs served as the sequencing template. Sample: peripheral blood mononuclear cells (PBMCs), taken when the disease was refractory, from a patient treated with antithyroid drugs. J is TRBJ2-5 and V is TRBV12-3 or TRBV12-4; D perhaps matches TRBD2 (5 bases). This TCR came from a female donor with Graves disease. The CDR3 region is CASSFGRLEGTQYF. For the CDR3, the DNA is TGTGCCAGCAGTTTTGGTCGGCTAGAGGGGACCCAGTACTTC.